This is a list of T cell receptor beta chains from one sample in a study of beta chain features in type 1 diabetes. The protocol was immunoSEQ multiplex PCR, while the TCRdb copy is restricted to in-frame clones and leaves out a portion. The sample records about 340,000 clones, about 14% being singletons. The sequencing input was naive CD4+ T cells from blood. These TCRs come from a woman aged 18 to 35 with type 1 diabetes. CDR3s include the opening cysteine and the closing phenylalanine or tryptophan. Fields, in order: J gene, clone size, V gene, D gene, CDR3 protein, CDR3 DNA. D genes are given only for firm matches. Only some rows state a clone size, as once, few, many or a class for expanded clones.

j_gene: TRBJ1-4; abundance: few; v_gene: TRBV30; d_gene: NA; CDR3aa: CAWKKGAWGNEKLFF; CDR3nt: TGTGCCTGGAAGAAAGGGGCCTGGGGTAATGAAAAACTGTTTTTT
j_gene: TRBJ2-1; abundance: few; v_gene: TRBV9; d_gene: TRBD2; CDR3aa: CASSVLAGRPYNEQFF; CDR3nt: TGTGCCAGCAGCGTTTTAGCGGGCAGGCCCTACAATGAGCAGTTCTTC
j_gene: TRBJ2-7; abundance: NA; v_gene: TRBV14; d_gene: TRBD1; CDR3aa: CASSHRLGQGDYEQYF; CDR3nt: TGTGCCAGCAGCCACCGACTCGGACAGGGGGACTACGAGCAGTACTTC
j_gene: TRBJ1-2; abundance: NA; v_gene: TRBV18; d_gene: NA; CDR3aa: CASSPRGADGYTF; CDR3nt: TGTGCCAGCTCACCCCGGGGAGCGGATGGCTACACCTTC
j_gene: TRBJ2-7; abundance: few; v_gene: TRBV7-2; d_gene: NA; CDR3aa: CASSTYRDSSYEQYF; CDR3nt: TGTGCCAGCAGCACCTACAGGGATAGCTCCTACGAGCAGTACTTC
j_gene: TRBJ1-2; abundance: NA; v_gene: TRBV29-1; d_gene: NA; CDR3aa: CSVGLQAGRAYGYTF; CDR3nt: TGCAGCGTTGGACTCCAGGCGGGGAGGGCCTATGGCTACACCTTC
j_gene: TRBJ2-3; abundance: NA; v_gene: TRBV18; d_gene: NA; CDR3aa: CASSPSQSTDTQYF; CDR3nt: TGTGCCAGCTCACCCTCACAGAGCACAGATACGCAGTATTTT
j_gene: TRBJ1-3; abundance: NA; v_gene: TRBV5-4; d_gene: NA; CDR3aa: CASSSGEPGNTIYF; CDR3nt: TGTGCCAGCAGCTCCGGAGAGCCTGGAAACACCATATATTTT
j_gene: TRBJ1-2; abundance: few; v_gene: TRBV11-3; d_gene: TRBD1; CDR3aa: CASSLAGGNGYTF; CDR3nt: TGTGCCAGCAGCTTGGCAGGGGGGAACGGCTACACCTTC
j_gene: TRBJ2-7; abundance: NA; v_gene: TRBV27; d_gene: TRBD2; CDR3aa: CASRFSSGRALGNEQYF; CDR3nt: TGTGCCAGCAGGTTCTCTAGCGGGAGGGCCCTGGGGAACGAGCAGTACTTC
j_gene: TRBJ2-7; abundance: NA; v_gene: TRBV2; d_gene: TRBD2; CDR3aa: CASTYELAGTRGEQYF; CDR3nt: TGTGCCAGCACGTATGAACTAGCGGGAACGAGGGGCGAGCAGTACTTC
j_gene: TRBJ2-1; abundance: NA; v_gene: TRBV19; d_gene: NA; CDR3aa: CASSIASNNEQFF; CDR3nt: TGTGCCAGTAGTATAGCGAGTAACAATGAGCAGTTCTTC
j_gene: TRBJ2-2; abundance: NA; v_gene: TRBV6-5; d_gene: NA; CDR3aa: CASSPGLGGELFF; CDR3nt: TGTGCCAGCAGCCCAGGGCTAGGCGGGGAGCTGTTTTTT
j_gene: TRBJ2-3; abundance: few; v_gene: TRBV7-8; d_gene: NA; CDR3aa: CASSLGSRVSDTQYF; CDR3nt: TGTGCCAGCAGCTTAGGTTCTCGGGTCTCGGATACGCAGTATTTT
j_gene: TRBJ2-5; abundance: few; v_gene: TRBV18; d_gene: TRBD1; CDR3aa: CASSPDRRQETQYF; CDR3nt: TGTGCCAGCTCACCGGACAGGCGGCAAGAGACCCAGTACTTC
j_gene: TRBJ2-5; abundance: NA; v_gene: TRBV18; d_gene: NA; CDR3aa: CASSRGSQETQYF; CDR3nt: TGTGCCAGCTCCCGGGGGTCCCAAGAGACCCAGTACTTC
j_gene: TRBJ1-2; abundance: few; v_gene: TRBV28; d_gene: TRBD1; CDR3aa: CASRIPQGAGDGYTF; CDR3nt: TGTGCCAGCAGAATTCCACAGGGGGCTGGGGATGGCTACACCTTC
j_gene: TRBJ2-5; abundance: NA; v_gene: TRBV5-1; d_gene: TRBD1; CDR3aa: CASSDGQVQETQYF; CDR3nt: TGCGCCAGCAGCGACGGACAGGTCCAAGAGACCCAGTACTTC
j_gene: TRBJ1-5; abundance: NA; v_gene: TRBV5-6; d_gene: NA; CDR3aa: CASSPPPWRSVNNQPQHF; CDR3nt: TGTGCCAGCAGCCCACCCCCGTGGAGGTCCGTAAACAATCAGCCCCAGCATTTT
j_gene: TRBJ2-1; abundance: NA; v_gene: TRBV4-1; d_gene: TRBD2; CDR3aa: CASSLPTSGSNEQFF; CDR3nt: TGCGCCAGCAGCCTCCCCACTAGCGGGAGCAATGAGCAGTTCTTC
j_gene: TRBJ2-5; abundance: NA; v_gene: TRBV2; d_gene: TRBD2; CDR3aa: CASTLSGSRETQYF; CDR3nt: TGTGCCAGCACCCTTAGCGGGAGCAGAGAGACCCAGTACTTC
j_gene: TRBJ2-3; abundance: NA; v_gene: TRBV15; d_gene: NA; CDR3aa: CATSRGGRGRSTDTQYF; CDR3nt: TGTGCCACCAGCAGGGGGGGCAGGGGGAGGAGCACAGATACGCAGTATTTT
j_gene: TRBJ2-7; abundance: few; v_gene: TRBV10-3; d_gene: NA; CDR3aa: CAISPGVKSYEQYF; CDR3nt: TGTGCCATCAGTCCCGGGGTAAAATCCTACGAGCAGTACTTC
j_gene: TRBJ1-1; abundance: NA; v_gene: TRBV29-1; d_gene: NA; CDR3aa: CSVESPSRRVNTEAFF; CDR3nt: TGCAGCGTTGAAAGTCCGAGTAGACGGGTGAACACTGAAGCTTTCTTT
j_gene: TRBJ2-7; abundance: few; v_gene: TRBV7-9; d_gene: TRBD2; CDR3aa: CASSYTSGPYEQYF; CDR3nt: TGTGCCAGCAGCTATACTAGCGGACCCTACGAGCAGTACTTC
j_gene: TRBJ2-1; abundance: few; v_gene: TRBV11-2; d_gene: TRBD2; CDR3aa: CASSRGLDNEQFF; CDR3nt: TGTGCCAGCAGCCGCGGACTAGACAATGAGCAGTTCTTC
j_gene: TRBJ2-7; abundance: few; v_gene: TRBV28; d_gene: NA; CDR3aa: CASRQQGYEQYF; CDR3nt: TGTGCCAGCAGACAACAGGGTTACGAGCAGTACTTC
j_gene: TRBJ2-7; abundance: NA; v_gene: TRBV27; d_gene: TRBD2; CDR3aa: CASTLRRGGYEQYF; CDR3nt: TGTGCCAGCACCCTTCGCCGGGGGGGCTACGAGCAGTACTTC
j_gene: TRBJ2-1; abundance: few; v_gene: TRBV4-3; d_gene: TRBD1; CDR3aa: CASSRQGGSYNEQFF; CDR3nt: TGCGCCAGCAGCCGACAGGGGGGATCCTACAATGAGCAGTTCTTC
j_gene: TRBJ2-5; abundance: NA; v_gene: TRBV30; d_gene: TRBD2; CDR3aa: CAAETSGKETQYF; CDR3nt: TGTGCCGCCGAGACTAGCGGGAAAGAGACCCAGTACTTC
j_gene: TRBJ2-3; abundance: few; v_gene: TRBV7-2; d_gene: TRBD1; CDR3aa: CASSLGGTGSTDTQYF; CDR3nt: TGTGCCAGCAGCTTAGGGGGGACAGGGAGCACAGATACGCAGTATTTT
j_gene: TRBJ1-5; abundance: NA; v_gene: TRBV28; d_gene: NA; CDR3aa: CASTLLDSNQPQHF; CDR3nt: TGTGCCAGCACCCTATTAGATAGCAATCAGCCCCAGCATTTT
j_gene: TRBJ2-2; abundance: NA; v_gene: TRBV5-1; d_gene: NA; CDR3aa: CASSLVITGELFF; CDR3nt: TGCGCCAGCAGCTTGGTTATCACCGGGGAGCTGTTTTTT
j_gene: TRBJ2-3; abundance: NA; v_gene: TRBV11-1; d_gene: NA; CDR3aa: CASSPTSTDTQYF; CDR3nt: TGTGCCAGCAGCCCGACATCCACAGATACGCAGTATTTT
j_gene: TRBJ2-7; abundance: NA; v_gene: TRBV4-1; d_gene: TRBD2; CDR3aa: CASSHGSGRTIYEQYF; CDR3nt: TGCGCCAGCAGCCACGGCAGCGGGAGGACAATCTACGAGCAGTACTTC
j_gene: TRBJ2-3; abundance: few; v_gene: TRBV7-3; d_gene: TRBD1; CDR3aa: CASSLGTGDTDTQYF; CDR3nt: TGTGCCAGCAGCTTAGGGACAGGAGACACAGATACGCAGTATTTT
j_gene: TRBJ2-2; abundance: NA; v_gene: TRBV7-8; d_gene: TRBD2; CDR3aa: CASSSLAGGNTGELFF; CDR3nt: TGTGCCAGCAGCTCACTAGCGGGGGGAAACACCGGGGAGCTGTTTTTT
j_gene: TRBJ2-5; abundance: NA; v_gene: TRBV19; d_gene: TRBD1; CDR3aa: CASRLTGGFETQYF; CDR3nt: TGTGCCAGCCGCCTGACAGGGGGTTTTGAGACCCAGTACTTC
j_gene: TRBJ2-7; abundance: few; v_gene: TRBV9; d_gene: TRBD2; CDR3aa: CASSANPSGPYEQYF; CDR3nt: TGTGCCAGCAGCGCCAATCCTAGCGGTCCCTACGAGCAGTACTTC
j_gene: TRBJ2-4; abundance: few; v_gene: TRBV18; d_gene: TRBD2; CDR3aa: CASSPLAGQAKNIQYF; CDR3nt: TGTGCCAGCTCACCACTAGCGGGCCAAGCCAAAAACATTCAGTACTTC
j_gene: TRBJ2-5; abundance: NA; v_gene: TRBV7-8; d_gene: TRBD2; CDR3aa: CASSLAGGETQYF; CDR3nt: TGTGCCAGCAGCCTAGCGGGAGGGGAGACCCAGTACTTC
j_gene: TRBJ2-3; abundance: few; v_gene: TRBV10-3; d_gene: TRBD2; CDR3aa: CAISLLAGVVDTQYF; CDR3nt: TGTGCCATCAGCTTACTAGCGGGAGTTGTAGATACGCAGTATTTT
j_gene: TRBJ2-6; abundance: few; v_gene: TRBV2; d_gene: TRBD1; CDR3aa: CASRDSTGANVLTF; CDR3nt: TGTGCCAGCCGGGACAGTACTGGGGCCAACGTCCTGACTTTC
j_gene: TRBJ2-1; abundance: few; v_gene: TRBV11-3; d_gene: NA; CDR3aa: CASSLDRGPYNEQFF; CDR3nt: TGTGCCAGCAGCTTAGACAGGGGCCCGTACAATGAGCAGTTCTTC
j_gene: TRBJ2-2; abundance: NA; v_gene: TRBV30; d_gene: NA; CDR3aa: CAWSPDRRGELFF; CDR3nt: TGTGCCTGGAGTCCCGACAGACGAGGGGAGCTGTTTTTT